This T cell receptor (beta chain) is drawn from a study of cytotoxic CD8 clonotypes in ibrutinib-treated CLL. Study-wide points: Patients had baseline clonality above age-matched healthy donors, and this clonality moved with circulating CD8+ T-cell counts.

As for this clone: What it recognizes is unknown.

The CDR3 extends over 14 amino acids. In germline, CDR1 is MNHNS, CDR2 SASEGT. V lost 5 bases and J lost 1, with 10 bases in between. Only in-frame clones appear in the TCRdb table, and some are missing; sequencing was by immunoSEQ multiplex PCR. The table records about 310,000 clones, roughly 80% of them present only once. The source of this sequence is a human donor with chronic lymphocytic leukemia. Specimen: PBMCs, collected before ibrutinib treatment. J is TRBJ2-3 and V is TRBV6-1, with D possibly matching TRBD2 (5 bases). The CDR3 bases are TGTGCCAGCAGTCCCGGGATTCGCACAGATACGCAGTATTTT. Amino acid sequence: CASSPGIRTDTQYF.